The source of this T cell receptor (beta chain) is a study of T-cell memory formation after mild COVID-19. The CDR3 has 12 amino acids. The V and J ends lost 0 bases and 6 bases respectively, with 6 bases between them. The germline V gene encodes CDR1 GTSNPN and CDR2 SVGIG (reference sequence). This clonotype has only a few counts. TCRdb re-called the 5' RACE reads with MiXCR, one entry per CDR3 protein. The data contain under 200,000 distinct CDR3 sequences, 25% to 40% of them singletons. The V gene is TRBV30, the J gene TRBJ2-1; no reliable D call. The receptor's source is an adult woman who had mild COVID-19 (a few samples of this study predate the infection). Cell type and time point are not known. Sequencing used PBMCs or a T cell subset sorted from them (not recorded which). The CDR3 DNA sequence: TGTGCCTGGAGTGTAGATCGCAATGAGCAGTTCTTC. Its translation is CAWSVDRNEQFF.